These 20 T cell receptor beta chains share one sample of origin, sequenced in a study of T and B cells in COVID-19 patients. Multiplex PCR with BIOMED2 TRB-A/B primer pools amplified TRB rearrangements. TCRdb called the multiplex PCR reads again in MiXCR, with one record for every CDR3 protein. Of several thousand distinct CDR3 sequences listed, roughly 27% are singletons. Each TRB amplification used about 250-550 ng of genomic DNA from blood. The sample was blood. All receptors come from a human donor with active COVID-19. The donor label of this sample is uncertain.

By its share, this clonotype is medium-sized. The rearrangement uses TRBV14 and TRBJ2-5, with D maybe TRBD2 (5 bases). The V end lost 1 base, the J end lost 4 bases, and 16 bases lay between the germline ends. Germline CDR1 is SGHDN and CDR2 is FVKESK. The CDR3 is 16 amino acids. The CDR3 reads CASSQGGLVRRETQYF. The CDR3 DNA reads as TGTGCCAGCAGCCAAGGAGGGCTGGTCCGGCGAGAGACCCAGTACTTC.

In this sample, this clonotype is medium-sized. The chain carries TRBV5-4 and TRBJ2-7; TRBD1 agrees at 9 bases. Germline lookup yields CDR1 SGHNT and CDR2 YYREEE (reference sequence). The CDR3 has 15 residues. V shed 4 bases and J 6 bases; nucleotides not matched to a gene: 11. CDR3 region: CASSVPGQGLGEQYF. CDR3 DNA: TGTGCCAGCAGCGTTCCGGGACAGGGCTTAGGCGAGCAGTACTTC. Combining the CDR3 with reference TRBV5-4 and TRBJ2-7 gives the whole variable domain ETGVTQSPTHLIKTRGQQVTLRCSSQSGHNTVSWYQQALGQGPQFIFQYYREEENGRGNFPPRFSGLQFPNYSSELNVNALELDDSALYLCASSVPGQGLGEQYFGPGTRLTVT.

This chain connects TRBV6-5 to TRBJ1-1, with a tentative D call TRBD1 (6 bases). The V and J ends lost 6 bases and 3 bases respectively, with 20 bases between them. CDR3 length: 16 amino acids. The germline V gene encodes CDR1 MNHEY and CDR2 SVGAGI. In nucleotides, the CDR3 is TGTGCCAGCAGCCCACTGCAGGGGCTCGGCGACACTGAAGCTTTCTTT. It yields the protein CASSPLQGLGDTEAFF.

In its sample, this clonotype was seen a few times. V is TRBV5-1 and J is TRBJ2-5; 11 nucleotides align to TRBD2. Trimming removed 2 bases from V and 2 bases from J; junction bases left unmatched: 5. There are 16 residues in the CDR3. Germline values: CDR1 SGHRS, CDR2 YFSETQ. Here the CDR3 reads CASSLGLAGGQETQYF. The CDR3 nucleotides read TGCGCCAGCAGCTTAGGGCTAGCGGGGGGTCAAGAGACCCAGTACTTC.

As regards this clonotype: A read error may account for a junction end that differs from germline. The chain combines TRBV5-6 with TRBJ2-3; 8 nucleotides match TRBD2. The CDR3 length is 18 residues. CDR1 and CDR2 from the germline V gene are SGHDT and YYEEEE. Here the CDR3 reads CASSLGVFAGGGTDTQYF. In DNA form, the CDR3 reads TGCGCCAGCAGCTTGGGGGTTTTCGCGGGAGGAGGCACAGATACGCAGTATTTT. Based on the CDR3 plus reference TRBV5-6 and TRBJ2-3, the full variable domain is DAGVTQSPTHLIKTRGQQVTLRCSPKSGHDTVSWYQQALGQGPQFIFQYYEEEERQRGNFPDRFSGHQFPNYSSELNVNALLLGDSALYLCASSLGVFAGGGTDTQYFGPGTRLTVL.

The sample holds a few counts of this clonotype. This chain connects TRBV5-4 to TRBJ1-3; D is ambiguous. In germline, CDR1 is SGHNT, CDR2 YYREEE (reference sequence). V was trimmed by 4 bases and J by 9 bases, leaving 17 bases between them. The CDR3 contains 14 residues. The CDR3 loop reads CASSPTPALSTIYF. The DNA for the CDR3 is TGTGCCAGCAGCCCTACCCCTGCACTGAGCACCATATATTTT.

This chain's CDR3 is CASSRKSGPSSYNSPLHF. In DNA form, the CDR3 reads TGTGCCAGCAGCCGTAAGTCCGGCCCGAGCTCCTATAATTCACCCCTCCACTTT. V is TRBV14 and J is TRBJ1-6; D is undetermined. Germline loops: CDR1 SGHDN, CDR2 FVKESK. With 4 bases removed from V and 0 bases from J, the gap between germline ends came to 16 bases. CDR3 size: 18 residues.

This clonotype was recorded a few times. V is TRBV7-9 and J is TRBJ2-1, with 9 nucleotides matching TRBD2. Germline V gene sequence: CDR1 SEHNR, CDR2 FQNEAQ (reference sequence). V shed 1 base and J 10 bases; nucleotides not matched to a gene: 5. The CDR3 is made up of 14 amino acids. The CDR3 DNA is TGTGCCAGCAGCTTAGGTCCGACTAGCGGCGAGCAGTTCTTC. Protein sequence: CASSLGPTSGEQFF.

In its sample, this clonotype was seen a few times. The chain combines TRBV12-3 or TRBV12-4 with TRBJ1-5, with 7 nucleotides matching TRBD1. V trimming: 7 bases; J trimming: 5 bases; junction bases outside the gene matches: 5. The CDR3 contains 13 residues. CDR3 nucleotides: TGTGCCAGCATTCAGGGGGAACATCAGCCCCAGCATTTT. Protein product: CASIQGEHQPQHF.

By frequency in the sample, this clonotype is medium-sized. The chain uses TRBV6-5 and TRBJ2-5; D is uncertain. Per the germline V gene, CDR1 is MNHEY and CDR2 is SVGAGI. Trimming cost V 2 bases and J 5 bases, with 15 bases left between them. The CDR3 is made up of 15 amino acids. As DNA, the CDR3 is TGTGCCAGCAGTTACCAGGACCATCTTGGGGAGACCCAGTACTTC. Protein: CASSYQDHLGETQYF.

This clonotype was observed a few times. V is TRBV18 and J is TRBJ1-1; D not resolved. The germline CDR1 and CDR2 sequences are KGHSH and LQKENI. The V gene lost 6 bases and the J gene lost 1 base, with 9 bases spanning the gap. The CDR3 totals 13 residues. This chain's CDR3 is CASSPGENTEAFF. The CDR3 DNA follows: TGTGCCAGCTCTCCCGGAGAGAACACTGAAGCTTTCTTT.

Within the sample, this clonotype is medium-sized (0.01 to 0.1%). The rearrangement joins TRBV18 to TRBJ2-5; possibly TRBD1 for D (6 bases). V lost 6 bases, J lost 2 bases, and 13 bases lay in between. The length of the CDR3 is 14 residues. CDR1 is KGHSH and CDR2 is LQKENI in the germline V gene. The CDR3 DNA is TGTGCCAGCTCCCCAGGGGTTAATCAAGAGACCCAGTACTTC. Its protein product is CASSPGVNQETQYF.

The chain carries TRBV11-3 and TRBJ1-4, with 11 bases matching TRBD1. This CDR3 contains 16 residues. The V gene's germline CDR1 is SGHNT and CDR2 YENEEA. V lost 5 bases, J lost 5 bases, and 7 bases stayed unmatched. The CDR3 region has the DNA TGTGCCAGCAGCGCCCACCGGACAGGGGGCAATGAAAAACTGTTTTTT. Translating it yields CASSAHRTGGNEKLFF. The full variable domain, rest sourced from reference TRBV11-3 and TRBJ1-4, is EAGVVQSPRYKIIEKKQPVAFWCNPISGHNTLYWYLQNLGQGPELLIRYENEEAVDDSQLPKDRFSAERLKGVDSTLKIQPAELGDSAVYLCASSAHRTGGNEKLFFGSGTQLSVL.

CDR3: CASSIGGEAFF. The CDR3 DNA is TGTGCCAGTAGTATTGGAGGTGAAGCTTTCTTT. V gene TRBV19 combines with J gene TRBJ1-1; D is ambiguous. CDR1 and CDR2 (germline): LNHDA, SQIVND (reference sequence). The CDR3 totals 11 residues. V was cut by 3 bases and J by 7 bases, with 6 bases left in between.

Note on this clonotype: A much larger clone lies one base from this, so it may be a read error. The rearrangement links TRBV19 to TRBJ2-3; D is uncertain. This CDR3 contains 13 residues. The germline CDR1 and CDR2 sequences are LNHDA and SQIVND (reference sequence). For the CDR3, the DNA is TGTGACAGTAGTATAAACCCCCTCGATACGCAGTATTTT. Protein product: CDSSINPLDTQYF.

Concerning this clonotype: A much larger clone lies a single base off, so this may be a read error. This chain joins TRBV5-4 and TRBJ2-3, with 9 bases lining up with TRBD1. CDR3 length: 16 residues. The germline CDR1 and CDR2 sequences are SGHNT and YYREEE (reference sequence). The CDR3 DNA is TGTGCCAGCAGCCACGGGACAGGGAGGCTCACAGATACGCAGAATTTT. It encodes CASSHGTGRLTDTQNF.

This clonotype was observed a handful of times. The V and J genes are TRBV12-3 or TRBV12-4 and TRBJ1-4, with D possibly being TRBD1 (5 bases). Trimming removed 3 bases from V and 5 bases from J, with 13 bases in between. The CDR3 is 15 amino acids. The CDR3 sequence: CASSFGLGANEKLFF. The DNA of the CDR3 is TGTGCCAGCAGTTTCGGGCTAGGGGCCAATGAAAAACTGTTTTTT.

Sample share makes this clonotype medium-sized. This chain joins TRBV11-3 and TRBJ2-1; weak D call: TRBD1 (5 bases). This CDR3 spans 14 amino acids. V was clipped by 5 bases and J by 3 bases, with 11 bases between them. The germline V gene encodes CDR1 SGHNT and CDR2 YENEEA. CDR3 nucleotide sequence: TGTGCCAGCAGCCTCCTGACAGTCTACAATGAGCAGTTCTTC. This translates into CASSLLTVYNEQFF.

This clonotype is labeled as medium-sized. V and J are TRBV6-5 and TRBJ2-5, with D perhaps matching TRBD1 or TRBD2 (5 bases each). This CDR3 is 17 amino acids long. CDR1 is MNHEY, CDR2 SVGAGI, per germline. V was cut by 10 bases and J by 4 bases, with 28 bases left in between. CDR3 coding DNA: TGTGCCACCTCAGTTACCGGCGTCGGCCGGGGCGCAGAGACCCAGTACTTC. It specifies CATSVTGVGRGAETQYF.

This clonotype has only a few counts. V and J are TRBV27 and TRBJ1-2; D ambiguous. This CDR3 has 13 amino acids. V shed 4 bases and J shed 4 bases, with 10 bases lying between them. CDR1 MNHEY and CDR2 SMNVEV come from the germline V gene (reference sequence). The CDR3 sequence is CASSSSEGYGYTF. CDR3 nucleotides: TGTGCCAGCAGTTCATCAGAGGGCTATGGCTACACCTTC.